This TCR beta chain comes out of a study of blood T cell repertoires in COVID-19. CDR1 is SGHVS and CDR2 is FQNEAQ in the germline V gene. Between the trimmed V and J ends, which lost 1 base and 2 bases, there was a span of 12 bases. The CDR3 has 15 amino acids. Measured with immunoSEQ multiplex PCR; TCRdb has only the in-frame clones, and not every one. The table includes about 280,000 clones, 87% detected once. Sample: PBMCs or T cells enriched from blood (not recorded which). The receptor comes from a middle-aged woman who had recovered from COVID-19. This chain links TRBV7-8 with TRBJ2-7, with TRBD1 as a possible D gene (6 bases). The DNA of the CDR3 is TGTGCCAGCAGCTTAGTTACAGGGAGAGCCTACGAGCAGTACTTC. This encodes CASSLVTGRAYEQYF. Combining the CDR3 with reference TRBV7-8 and TRBJ2-7 gives the whole variable domain GAGVSQSPRYKVAKRGQDVALRCDPISGHVSLFWYQQALGQGPEFLTYFQNEAQLDKSGLPSDRFFAERPEGSVSTLKIQRTQQEDSAVYLCASSLVTGRAYEQYFGPGTRLTVT.